What follows are 9 T cell receptor beta chains derived from one specimen sequenced in a study of regulatory dendritic cells for organ transplantation. Sorted subsets were CFSE-labeled and cultured four to six days with allogeneic dendritic cells. The method was immunoSEQ multiplex PCR; TCRdb's version includes in-frame clones alone and lacks a portion of them. The sample consists of roughly 9,800 clones, about two thirds of them appearing once. The antigens for these receptors are not known. Source material: naive CD4+ T cells from blood cultured with dendritic cells. Subset indicated: CD45RA+ naive T cells. The receptors shown here come from a human donor in good health.

The chain uses TRBV7-9 and TRBJ1-2, with TRBD1 as a possible D gene (6 bases). Deletions cut 7 bases from V and 10 bases from J, with 28 bases between. The CDR3 is made up of 16 amino acids. The germline V gene encodes CDR1 SEHNR and CDR2 FQNEAQ (reference sequence). For the CDR3, the DNA is TGTGCCAGCAACACCCCTCGGGCAGGGGATCTATGGGACTACACCTTC. This codes for CASNTPRAGDLWDYTF.

This clone appeared once. This rearrangement joins TRBV7-2 to TRBJ1-1; D not resolved. Looked up from germline, CDR1 is SGHTA and CDR2 is FQGNSA. Deletions cut 5 bases from V and 1 base from J, with 14 bases between. The CDR3 totals 15 residues. The CDR3 DNA reads TGTGCCAGCAGCCTCCGATTAGCCGCGAACACTGAAGCTTTCTTT. It specifies CASSLRLAANTEAFF.

The CDR3 sequence: CASSQGAGTDYEQYF. As DNA, the CDR3 is TGCGCCAGCAGCCAAGGAGCCGGGACAGACTACGAGCAGTACTTC. The chain links TRBV4-3 to TRBJ2-7; 7 bases are shared with TRBD1. Germline V gene sequence: CDR1 LGHNA, CDR2 YSLEER. CDR3 size: 15 residues. With V trimmed by 1 base and J by 3 bases, 6 bases remained unmatched.

V usage is TRBV5-4 and J usage is TRBJ1-2; perhaps TRBD1 as D (6 bases). Germline CDR1 is SGHNT and CDR2 is YYREEE (reference sequence). CDR3 length: 15 amino acids. Trimming removed 1 base from V and 2 bases from J, with 12 bases in between. The CDR3 DNA follows: TGTGCCAGCAGCTTGACCAAGACAGGCAACTATGGCTACACCTTC. Translated, it gives CASSLTKTGNYGYTF.

This chain links TRBV2 with TRBJ2-7; 8 positions match TRBD1. Trimming cost V 7 bases and J 4 bases; bases outside gene matches: 9. The length of the CDR3 is 14 residues. Germline lookup yields CDR1 SNHLY and CDR2 FYNNEI. As DNA, the CDR3 is TGTGCCAGCAACCCGACAGGGGAACGGTACGAGCAGTACTTC. Translation: CASNPTGERYEQYF.

The rearrangement links TRBV6-1 to TRBJ2-4, with D perhaps matching TRBD1 (5 bases). The ends were cut back, 5 bases at V and 6 bases at J, with 11 bases in the middle. Germline V gene data show CDR1 as MNHNS and CDR2 as SASEGT. The CDR3 consists of 13 residues. In DNA form, the CDR3 reads TGTGCCAGCAGTACCCAAGACAGAAACATTCAGTACTTC. Its protein is CASSTQDRNIQYF.

V gene TRBV18 combines with J gene TRBJ1-4; TRBD1 is a possible D gene (5 bases). V was clipped by 4 bases and J by 0 bases, with 6 bases between them. CDR3 length: 14 amino acids. Per the germline V gene, CDR1 is KGHSH and CDR2 is LQKENI. CDR3 sequence (DNA): TGTGCCAGCTCACTGACAGCAACTAATGAAAAACTGTTTTTT. It specifies CASSLTATNEKLFF.

This CDR3 reads CASSVLPGSGANVLTF. The CDR3 nucleotides are TGTGCCAGCAGTGTCCTCCCGGGCTCTGGGGCCAACGTCCTGACTTTC. The chain has TRBV2 and TRBJ2-6, with D uncertain. V was clipped by 4 bases and J by 0 bases, with 10 bases between them. Germline CDR1 and CDR2: SNHLY and FYNNEI. This CDR3 region has 16 residues.

This clone has a single count. The CDR3: CASSGPLQGAYGYTF. In DNA, the CDR3 is TGTGCCAGCAGCGGACCGTTACAGGGAGCCTATGGCTACACCTTC. The chain links TRBV7-2 to TRBJ1-2; possible D gene TRBD1, 6 bases. Germline V gene data show CDR1 as SGHTA and CDR2 as FQGNSA. V gave up 5 bases and J gave up 4 bases, with 17 bases separating them. The CDR3 contains 15 residues.